The clone carrying this T cell receptor (beta chain) was detected a few times. Germline V gives CDR1 MDHEN, CDR2 SYDVKM. The CDR3 covers 14 residues. Trimming removed 7 bases from V and 9 bases from J; junction bases left unmatched: 9. These data belong to a study of blood T cell repertoires in COVID-19. Only in-frame clones appear in the TCRdb table, and some are missing; sequencing was by immunoSEQ multiplex PCR. The data show over 85,000 clones, with 70% to 80% seen just once and 9.8% held by the top ten. The sequence came from a man aged 60 to 69 with active or convalescent COVID-19. This chain connects TRBV28 to TRBJ1-6, with 7 positions matching TRBD1. The material sequenced was peripheral blood. The CDR3 bases are TGTGCCAGCATCTCCACAGGGGATGCTTCACCCCTCCACTTT. Protein: CASISTGDASPLHF.